These 5 T cell receptor beta chains were all obtained from the same sample, sequenced in a study of tumor-infiltrating lymphocytes in primary liver carcinoma. RNA was extracted from whole blood without cell sorting, alongside germline DNA. TCR beta cDNA was reverse-transcribed from around 0.55 ug of total RNA. The reaction used a constant-region primer and ProtoScript II reverse transcriptase. It was through three nested multiplex PCR rounds of slightly modified ARM-PCR that TCR beta libraries arose. The two initial PCR rounds, ten to eleven cycles each, used TRBV1-TRBV30 forward and C-beta reverse primers. TCRdb processed the multiplex PCR reads anew with MiXCR; each CDR3 protein has one entry. The table lists 330,000 or so distinct CDR3 sequences, almost 65% of them singletons, with roughly 6% in the top ten. Material for sequencing was peripheral blood. The source is a man aged 40-49 years with primary liver carcinoma and hepatitis B virus infection.

V gene TRBV7-9 combines with J gene TRBJ1-2; D gene unclear. V lost 5 bases and J lost 1, with 14 bases in between. The length of the CDR3 is 15 residues. Germline CDR1 reads SEHNR; CDR2 reads FQNEAQ (reference sequence). The CDR3 region is CASSPNDRNNYGYTF. CDR3 in DNA: TGTGCCAGCAGCCCTAACGACCGAAATAACTATGGCTACACCTTC.

This chain joins TRBV6-2 or TRBV6-3 and TRBJ2-7; D gene ambiguous. The CDR3 sequence is 14 residues long. V gave up 4 bases and J gave up 5 bases, with 15 bases separating them. Germline CDR1 reads MNHEY; CDR2 reads SVGEGT. The DNA of the CDR3 is TGTGCCAGCAGTTGCGAGAGCCTAGGCCACGAGCAGTACTTC. Protein product: CASSCESLGHEQYF.

The rearrangement uses TRBV5-4 and TRBJ2-3; no definite D call. The germline CDR1 and CDR2 sequences are SGHNT and YYREEE (reference sequence). The CDR3 contains 17 residues. The V and J ends lost 4 bases and 1 base respectively, with 19 bases between them. CDR3 amino acids: CASSPQPLGTGTDTQYF. CDR3 nucleotides: TGTGCCAGCAGCCCTCAGCCGCTAGGAACGGGCACAGATACGCAGTATTTT.

Concerning this clonotype itself: At one boundary the junction diverges from the germline segment, which might be a read error. The chain links TRBV11-2 to TRBJ2-3; no clear D gene. CDR1 and CDR2 (germline): SGHAT, FQNNGV. CDR3 length: 15 residues. The CDR3 region has the DNA TGTGCCAGCAGCCCCAGTGGCACTATCACAGATATGCAGTGTTTT. As protein: CASSPSGTITDMQCF.

The rearrangement links TRBV30 to TRBJ1-6; D is undetermined. This CDR3 spans 14 amino acids. CDR1 is GTSNPN, CDR2 SVGIG, per germline (reference sequence). V was pared by 3 bases and J by 6 bases, with 12 bases between. The CDR3 region is CAWRAVKTNSPLHF. For the CDR3, the DNA is TGTGCCTGGAGGGCCGTGAAGACTAATTCACCCCTCCACTTT. Looking up the rest from reference TRBV30 and TRBJ1-6 gives the full variable domain: SQTIHQWPATLVQPVGSPLSLECTVEGTSNPNLYWYRQAAGRGLQLLFYSVGIGQISSEVPQNLSASRPQDRQFILSSKKLLLSDSGFYLCAWRAVKTNSPLHFGNGTRLTVT.